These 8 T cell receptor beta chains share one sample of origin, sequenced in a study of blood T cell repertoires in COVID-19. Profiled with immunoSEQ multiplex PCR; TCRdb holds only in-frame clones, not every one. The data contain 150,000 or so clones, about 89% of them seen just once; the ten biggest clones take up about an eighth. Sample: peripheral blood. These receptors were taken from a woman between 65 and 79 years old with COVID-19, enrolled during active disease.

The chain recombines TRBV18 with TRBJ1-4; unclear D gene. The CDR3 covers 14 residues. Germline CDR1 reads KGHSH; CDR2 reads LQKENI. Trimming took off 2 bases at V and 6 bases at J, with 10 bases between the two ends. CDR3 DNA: TGTGCCAGCTCACCAGGGATGGGAGATGAAAAACTGTTTTTT. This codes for CASSPGMGDEKLFF. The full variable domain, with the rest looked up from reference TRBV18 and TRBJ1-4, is NAGVMQNPRHLVRRRGQEARLRCSPMKGHSHVYWYRQLPEEGLKFMVYLQKENIIDESGMPKERFSAEFPKEGPSILRIQQVVRGDSAAYFCASSPGMGDEKLFFGSGTQLSVL.

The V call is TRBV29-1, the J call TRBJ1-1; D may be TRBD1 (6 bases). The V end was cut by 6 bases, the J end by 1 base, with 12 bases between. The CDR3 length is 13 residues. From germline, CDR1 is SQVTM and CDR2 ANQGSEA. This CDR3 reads CSVTLQGNTEAFF. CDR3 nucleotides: TGCAGCGTCACACTACAGGGGAACACTGAAGCTTTCTTT.

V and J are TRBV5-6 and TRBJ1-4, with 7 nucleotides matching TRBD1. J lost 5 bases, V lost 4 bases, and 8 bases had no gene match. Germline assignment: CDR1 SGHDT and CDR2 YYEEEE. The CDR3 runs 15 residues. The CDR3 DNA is TGTGCCAGCAGCAAATCAGGGGGGCCCAATGAAAAACTGTTTTTT. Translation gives CASSKSGGPNEKLFF.

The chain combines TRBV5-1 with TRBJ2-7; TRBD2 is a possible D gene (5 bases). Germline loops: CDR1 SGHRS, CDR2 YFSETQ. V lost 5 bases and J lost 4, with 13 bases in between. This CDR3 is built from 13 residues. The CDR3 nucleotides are TGCGCCAGCAGGTCCGGGGTAGGGTACGAGCAGTACTTC. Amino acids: CASRSGVGYEQYF.

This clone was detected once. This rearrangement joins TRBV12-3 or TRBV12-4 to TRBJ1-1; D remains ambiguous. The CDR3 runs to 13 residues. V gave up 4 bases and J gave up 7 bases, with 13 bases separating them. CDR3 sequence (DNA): TGTGCCAGCAGTTCAAGCGTAAAAGGTGAAGCTTTCTTT. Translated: CASSSSVKGEAFF.

The CDR3 spells CASSLDRGGSRTEAFF. In DNA form, the CDR3 reads TGTGCCAGCAGCCTTGACAGGGGCGGATCTCGCACTGAAGCTTTCTTT. The rearrangement uses TRBV9 and TRBJ1-1; the match to TRBD1 covers 8 bases. Losses at the gene ends were 4 bases for V and 4 bases for J; bases not matched to a gene: 12. CDR3 size: 16 residues. Germline V gives CDR1 SGDLS, CDR2 YYNGEE.

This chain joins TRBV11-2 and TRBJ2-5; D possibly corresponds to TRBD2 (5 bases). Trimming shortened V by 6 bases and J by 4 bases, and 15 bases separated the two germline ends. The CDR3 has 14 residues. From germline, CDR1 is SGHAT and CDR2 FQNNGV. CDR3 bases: TGTGCCAGCAGTTCCGGACCCGCGGGAGAGACCCAGTACTTC. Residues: CASSSGPAGETQYF.

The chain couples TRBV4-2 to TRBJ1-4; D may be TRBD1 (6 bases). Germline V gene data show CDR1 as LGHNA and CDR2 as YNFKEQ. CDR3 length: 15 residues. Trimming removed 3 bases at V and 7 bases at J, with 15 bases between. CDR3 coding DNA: TGTGCCAGCAGCCAGGCCCGGGAGGGGGGTGAAAAACTGTTTTTT. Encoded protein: CASSQAREGGEKLFF.